This T cell receptor (beta chain) was obtained from a study of T cells in Graves' hyperthyroidism and ophthalmopathy. General study findings and limits: In simple terms, a model built on 13 V-J features told ophthalmopathy apart from stable hyperthyroidism.

Only a few counts were recorded for this clonotype. What it recognizes is unknown. CDR1 SGHAT and CDR2 FQNNGV come from the germline V gene. V gave up 2 bases and J gave up 5 bases, with 9 bases separating them. CDR3 length: 14 residues. Each ophthalmopathy patient scored at least 3 on the Clinical Activity Score and at least 4 on NOSPECS grade, with duration under 3 months. Each diagnosis drew on symptoms, thyroxine, TRAb, thyroid ultrasound and orbital computed tomography findings. The authors obtained PBMCs from 7.5 to 10 ml of fresh peripheral blood. TCR beta CDR3 sequences were amplified from RNA transcripts. Carried out on the TCR CDR3, a first-round RT-PCR used the HTBI primer set. TCRdb analysed the multiplex PCR reads with MiXCR anew, one entry per CDR3 protein. The sample contains approximately 620,000 distinct CDR3 sequences, about a sixth of which appear only once.

The V and J genes are TRBV11-2 and TRBJ2-2, with D unresolved. Sequencing used blood. This TCR derives from a woman aged 40-49 years with Graves' ophthalmopathy. The CDR3 bases are TGTGCCAGCAGCTTATCAGACCCTACCGGGGAGCTGTTTTTT. Translated: CASSLSDPTGELFF.